This T cell receptor (beta chain) derives from a study of human T cells and chemical hapten exposure. The overall study: Patients, a majority of them female, were diagnosed with alopecia areata, totalis or universalis.

The germline CDR1 and CDR2 sequences are MNHEY and SVGAGI. V lost 2 bases, J lost 0 bases, and 11 bases lay in between. This CDR3 region has 16 residues. This clonotype appeared a few times. The time point was: patch test 3, about 24 weeks after DPC sensitization. Treatment defined: therapeutic diphenylcyclopropenone sensitization with weekly scalp DPC. MiXCR, run by TCRdb on the RACE reads, gives a single entry per CDR3 protein. The sample has about 170,000 distinct CDR3 sequences; 25% to 35% are singletons. Sequences were derived from whole blood, sampled in connection with sensitization to the hapten diphenylcyclopropenone (DPC). The rearrangement joins TRBV6-5 to TRBJ2-1; D possibly corresponds to TRBD2 (6 bases). This clonotype originated in a woman between 18 and 29 years old with alopecia areata. Some clones in this sample may be carry-over from other donors' samples. DNA for the CDR3: TGTGCCAGCAGTTACAACCGGGACTCCTCCTACAATGAGCAGTTCTTC. This gives the protein CASSYNRDSSYNEQFF.